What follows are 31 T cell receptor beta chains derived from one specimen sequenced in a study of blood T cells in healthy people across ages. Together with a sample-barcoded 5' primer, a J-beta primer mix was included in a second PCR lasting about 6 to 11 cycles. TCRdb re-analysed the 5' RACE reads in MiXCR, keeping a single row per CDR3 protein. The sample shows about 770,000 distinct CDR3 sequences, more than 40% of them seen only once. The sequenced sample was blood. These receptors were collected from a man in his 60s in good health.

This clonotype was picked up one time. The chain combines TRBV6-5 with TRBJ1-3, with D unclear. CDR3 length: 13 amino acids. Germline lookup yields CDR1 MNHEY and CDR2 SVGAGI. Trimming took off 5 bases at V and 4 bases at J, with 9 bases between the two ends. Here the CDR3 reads CASSDGIGNTIYF. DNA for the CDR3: TGTGCCAGCAGTGATGGGATAGGAAACACCATATATTTT.

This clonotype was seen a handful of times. CDR3 coding DNA: TGTGCCAGCAGCTTAGCGCTGGGGCAGGCTAGCGAGCAGTACTTC. This codes for CASSLALGQASEQYF. V gene TRBV7-2 combines with J gene TRBJ2-7, with D possibly being TRBD1 (5 bases). This CDR3 spans 15 amino acids. Trimming shortened V by 0 bases and J by 6 bases, and 15 bases separated the two germline ends. CDR1 and CDR2 (germline): SGHTA, FQGNSA.

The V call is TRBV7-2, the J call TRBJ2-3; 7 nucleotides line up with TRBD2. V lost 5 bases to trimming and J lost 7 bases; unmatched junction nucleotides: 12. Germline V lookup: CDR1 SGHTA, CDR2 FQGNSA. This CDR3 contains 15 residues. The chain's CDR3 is CASSRDSGKRYTQYF. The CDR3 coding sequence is TGTGCCAGCAGCCGTGACAGCGGGAAAAGGTATACGCAGTATTTT.

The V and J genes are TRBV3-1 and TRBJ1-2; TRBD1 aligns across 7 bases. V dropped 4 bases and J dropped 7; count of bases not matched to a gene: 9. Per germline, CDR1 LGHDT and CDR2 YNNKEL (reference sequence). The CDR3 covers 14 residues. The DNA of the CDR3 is TGTGCCAGCAGCCTCGCTCAGGGGGAGATTGGCTACACCTTC. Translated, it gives CASSLAQGEIGYTF.

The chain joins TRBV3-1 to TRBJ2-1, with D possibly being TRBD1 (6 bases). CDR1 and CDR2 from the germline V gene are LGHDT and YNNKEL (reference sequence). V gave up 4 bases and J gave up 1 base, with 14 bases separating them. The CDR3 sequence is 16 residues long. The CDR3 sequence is CASSRLGQGSYNEQFF. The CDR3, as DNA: TGTGCCAGCAGCCGTCTAGGGCAGGGGTCCTACAATGAGCAGTTCTTC.

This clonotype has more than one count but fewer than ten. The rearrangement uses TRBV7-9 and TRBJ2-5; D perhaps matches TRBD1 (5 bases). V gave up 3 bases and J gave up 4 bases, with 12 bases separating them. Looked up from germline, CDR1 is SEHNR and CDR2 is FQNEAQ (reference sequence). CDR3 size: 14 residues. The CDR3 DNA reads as TGTGCCAGCAGCTTGAGCAGGGTATCAGAGACCCAGTACTTC. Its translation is CASSLSRVSETQYF.

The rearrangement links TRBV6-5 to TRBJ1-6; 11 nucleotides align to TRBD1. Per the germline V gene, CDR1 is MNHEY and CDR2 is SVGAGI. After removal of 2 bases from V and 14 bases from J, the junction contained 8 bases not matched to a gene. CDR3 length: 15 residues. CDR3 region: CASSYRTGGRGTLHF. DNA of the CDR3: TGTGCCAGCAGTTACCGGACAGGGGGCCGGGGGACCCTCCACTTT.

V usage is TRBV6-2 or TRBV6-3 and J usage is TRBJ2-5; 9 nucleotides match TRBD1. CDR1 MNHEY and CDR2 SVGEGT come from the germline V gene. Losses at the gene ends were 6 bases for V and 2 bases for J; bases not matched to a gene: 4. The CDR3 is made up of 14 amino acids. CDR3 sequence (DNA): TGTGCCAGCAGAAGACAGGGGGGACAAGAGACCCAGTACTTC. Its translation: CASRRQGGQETQYF.

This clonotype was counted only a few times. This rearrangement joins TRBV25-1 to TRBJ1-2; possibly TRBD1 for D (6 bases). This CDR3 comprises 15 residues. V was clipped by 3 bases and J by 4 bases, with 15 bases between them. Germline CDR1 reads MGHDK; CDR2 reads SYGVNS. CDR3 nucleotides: TGTGCCAGCAGTGACGCGGGGGCACCTTTCTATGGCTACACCTTC. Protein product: CASSDAGAPFYGYTF.

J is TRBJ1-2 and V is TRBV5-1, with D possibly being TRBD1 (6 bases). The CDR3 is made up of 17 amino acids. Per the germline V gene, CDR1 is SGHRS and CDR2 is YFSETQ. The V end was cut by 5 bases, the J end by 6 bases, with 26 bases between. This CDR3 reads CASRKMDRSLSKDGYTF. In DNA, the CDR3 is TGCGCCAGCAGGAAGATGGACAGAAGTCTTTCCAAAGATGGCTACACCTTC.

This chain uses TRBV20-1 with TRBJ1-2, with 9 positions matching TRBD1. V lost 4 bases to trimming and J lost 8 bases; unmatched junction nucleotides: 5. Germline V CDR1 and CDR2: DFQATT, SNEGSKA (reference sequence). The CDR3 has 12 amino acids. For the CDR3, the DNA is TGCAGTGCTATCGGGACAGGGTACGGCTACACCTTC. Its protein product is CSAIGTGYGYTF.

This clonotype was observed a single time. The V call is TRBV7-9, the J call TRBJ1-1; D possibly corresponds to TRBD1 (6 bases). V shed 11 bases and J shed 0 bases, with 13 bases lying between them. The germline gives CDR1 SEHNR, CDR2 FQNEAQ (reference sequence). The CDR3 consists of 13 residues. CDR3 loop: CAGATGMNTEAFF. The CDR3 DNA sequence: TGTGCCGGGGCAACAGGGATGAACACTGAAGCTTTCTTT.

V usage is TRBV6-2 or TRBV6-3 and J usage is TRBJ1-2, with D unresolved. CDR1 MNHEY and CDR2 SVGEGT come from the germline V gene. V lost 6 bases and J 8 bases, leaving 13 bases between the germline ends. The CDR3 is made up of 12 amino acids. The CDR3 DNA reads TGTGCCAGCAGCTCCGGGGTTGGAGGCTACACCTTC. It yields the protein CASSSGVGGYTF.

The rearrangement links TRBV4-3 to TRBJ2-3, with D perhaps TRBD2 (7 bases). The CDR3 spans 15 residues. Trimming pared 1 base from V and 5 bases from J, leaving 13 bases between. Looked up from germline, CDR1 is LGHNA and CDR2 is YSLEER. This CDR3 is CASSQATSRGDTQYF. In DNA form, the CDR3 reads TGCGCCAGCAGCCAAGCGACTAGCAGGGGAGATACGCAGTATTTT.

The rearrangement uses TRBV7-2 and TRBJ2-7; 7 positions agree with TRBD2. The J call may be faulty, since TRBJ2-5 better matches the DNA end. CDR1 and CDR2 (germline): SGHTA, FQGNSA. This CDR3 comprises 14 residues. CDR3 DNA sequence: TGTGCCAGCAGCACCACGGGGGGAGGAGAGACCCAGTACTTC. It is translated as CASSTTGGGETQYF.

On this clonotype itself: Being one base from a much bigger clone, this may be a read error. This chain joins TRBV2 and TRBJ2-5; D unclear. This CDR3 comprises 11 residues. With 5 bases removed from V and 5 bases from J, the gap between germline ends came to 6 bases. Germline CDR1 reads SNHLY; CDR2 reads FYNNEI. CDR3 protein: CASSRWETQYF. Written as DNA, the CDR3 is TGTGCCAGCAGTCGGTGGGAGACCCAGTACTTC. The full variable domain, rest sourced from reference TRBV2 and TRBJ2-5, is EPEVTQTPSHQVTQMGQEVILRCVPISNHLYFYWYRQILGQKVEFLVSFYNNEISEKSEIFDDQFSVERPDGSNFTLKIRSTKLEDSAMYFCASSRWETQYFGPGTRLLVL.

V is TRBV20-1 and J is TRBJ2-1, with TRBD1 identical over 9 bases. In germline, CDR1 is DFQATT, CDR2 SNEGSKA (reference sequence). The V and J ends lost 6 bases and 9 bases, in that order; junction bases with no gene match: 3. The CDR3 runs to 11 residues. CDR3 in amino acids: CSAPTGGEQFF. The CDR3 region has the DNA TGCAGTGCCCCGACAGGGGGTGAGCAGTTCTTC.

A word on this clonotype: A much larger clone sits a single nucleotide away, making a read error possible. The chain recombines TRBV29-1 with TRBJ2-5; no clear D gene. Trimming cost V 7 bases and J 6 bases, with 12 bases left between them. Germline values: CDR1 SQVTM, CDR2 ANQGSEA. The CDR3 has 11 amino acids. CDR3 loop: CSGRDVKTQYF. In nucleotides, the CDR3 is TGCAGCGGGCGAGACGTGAAGACCCAGTACTTC.

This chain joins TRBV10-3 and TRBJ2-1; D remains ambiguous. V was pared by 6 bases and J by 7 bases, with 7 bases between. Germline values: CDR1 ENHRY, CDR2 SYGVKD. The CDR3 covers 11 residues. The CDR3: CAISETNEQFF. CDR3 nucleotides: TGTGCCATCAGCGAAACTAATGAGCAGTTCTTC.

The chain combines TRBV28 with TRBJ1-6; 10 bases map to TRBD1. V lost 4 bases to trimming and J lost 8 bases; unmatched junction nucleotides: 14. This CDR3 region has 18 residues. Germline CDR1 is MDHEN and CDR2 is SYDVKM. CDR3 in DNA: TGTGCCAGCAGTTCAGGGGGACAGGGGTTCGGTGCAGATTCACCCCTCCACTTT. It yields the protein CASSSGGQGFGADSPLHF.

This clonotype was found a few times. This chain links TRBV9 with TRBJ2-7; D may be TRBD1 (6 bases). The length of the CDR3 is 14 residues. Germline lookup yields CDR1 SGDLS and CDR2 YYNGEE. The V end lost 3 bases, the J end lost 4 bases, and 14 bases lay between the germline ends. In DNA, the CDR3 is TGTGCCAGCAGCGAGGGGGACAATACTTACGAGCAGTACTTC. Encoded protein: CASSEGDNTYEQYF.

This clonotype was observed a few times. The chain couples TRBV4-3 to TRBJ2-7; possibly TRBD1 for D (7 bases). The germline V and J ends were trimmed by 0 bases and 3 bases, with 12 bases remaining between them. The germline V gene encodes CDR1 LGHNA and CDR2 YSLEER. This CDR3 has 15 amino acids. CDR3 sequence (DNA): TGCGCCAGCAGCCAAGACAGGGGGGCTTACTACGAGCAGTACTTC. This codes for CASSQDRGAYYEQYF.

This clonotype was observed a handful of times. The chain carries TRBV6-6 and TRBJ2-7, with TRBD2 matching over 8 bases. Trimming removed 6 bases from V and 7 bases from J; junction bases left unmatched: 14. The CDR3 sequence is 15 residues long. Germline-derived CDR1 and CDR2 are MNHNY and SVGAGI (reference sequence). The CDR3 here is CASSHREGLGYEQYF. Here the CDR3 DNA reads TGTGCCAGCAGCCACCGGGAGGGGTTGGGCTATGAGCAGTACTTC.

CDR3 sequence reads: CASSPTSGGPNEQFF. The DNA for the CDR3 is TGTGCCAGCAGCCCCACTAGCGGGGGGCCCAATGAGCAGTTCTTC. The chain employs TRBV5-6 and TRBJ2-1, with TRBD2 matching over 12 bases. Germline V gives CDR1 SGHDT, CDR2 YYEEEE. The CDR3 runs to 15 residues. The ends lost 4 bases at V and 6 bases at J; junction bases unmatched: 5.

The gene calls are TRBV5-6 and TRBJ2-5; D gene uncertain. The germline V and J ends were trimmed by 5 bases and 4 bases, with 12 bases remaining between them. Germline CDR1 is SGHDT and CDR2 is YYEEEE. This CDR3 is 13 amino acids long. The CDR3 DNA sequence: TGTGCCAGCAGGGACGATCTGGGAGAGACCCAGTACTTC. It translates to CASRDDLGETQYF.

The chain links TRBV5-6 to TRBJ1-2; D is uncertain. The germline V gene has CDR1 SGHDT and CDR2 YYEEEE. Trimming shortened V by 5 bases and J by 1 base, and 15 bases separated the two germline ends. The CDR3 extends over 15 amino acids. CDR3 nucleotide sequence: TGTGCCAGCAGTTCGGACGCCACCCTTAACTATGGCTACACCTTC. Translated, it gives CASSSDATLNYGYTF.

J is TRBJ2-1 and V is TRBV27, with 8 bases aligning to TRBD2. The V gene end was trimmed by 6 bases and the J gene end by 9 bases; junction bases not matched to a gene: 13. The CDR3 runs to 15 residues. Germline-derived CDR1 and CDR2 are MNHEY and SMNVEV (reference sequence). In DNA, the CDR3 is TGTGCCAGCAGACCGGGGGGGGCCGGCAATGCTGAGCAGTTCTTC. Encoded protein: CASRPGGAGNAEQFF.

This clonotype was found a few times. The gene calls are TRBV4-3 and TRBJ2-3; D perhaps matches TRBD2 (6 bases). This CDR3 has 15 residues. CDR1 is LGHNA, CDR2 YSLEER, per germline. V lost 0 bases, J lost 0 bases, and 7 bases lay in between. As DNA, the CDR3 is TGCGCCAGCAGCCAAGAGGGGACTAGCACAGATACGCAGTATTTT. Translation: CASSQEGTSTDTQYF.

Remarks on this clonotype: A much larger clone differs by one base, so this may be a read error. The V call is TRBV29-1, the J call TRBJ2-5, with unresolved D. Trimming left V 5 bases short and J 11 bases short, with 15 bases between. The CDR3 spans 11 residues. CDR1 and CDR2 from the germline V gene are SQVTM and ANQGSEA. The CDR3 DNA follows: TGCAGCGTTAGCAACCACAATGAGCAGTACTTC. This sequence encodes CSVSNHNEQYF.

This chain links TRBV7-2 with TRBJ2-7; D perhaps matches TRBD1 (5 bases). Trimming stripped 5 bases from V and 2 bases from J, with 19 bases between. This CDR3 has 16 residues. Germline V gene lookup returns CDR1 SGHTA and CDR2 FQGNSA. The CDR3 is CASSTTAVGPPYEQYF. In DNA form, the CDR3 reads TGTGCCAGCAGCACCACGGCCGTGGGGCCCCCCTACGAGCAGTACTTC.

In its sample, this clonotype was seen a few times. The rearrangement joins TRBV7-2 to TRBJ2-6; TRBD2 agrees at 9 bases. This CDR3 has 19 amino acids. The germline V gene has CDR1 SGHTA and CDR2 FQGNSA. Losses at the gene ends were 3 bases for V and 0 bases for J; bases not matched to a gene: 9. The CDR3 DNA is TGTGCCAGCAGCTTCCGCCCTGGGACTAGCAGCTCTGGGGCCAACGTCCTGACTTTC. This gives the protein CASSFRPGTSSSGANVLTF.